Reported below is one T cell receptor beta chain. Its antigen remains unidentified. Base qualities are not provided; no much larger clone lies one nucleotide away. This specimen belongs to a study of T cell responses to AZD1222 COVID-19 vaccine (dated by TCRdb to about 2021). In the study overall: A total of 233 trial participants underwent TCR sequencing, of whom 207 received two doses of AZD1222 and around 25 received two doses of the MenACWY control vaccine. Trial participants were enrolled by age into 18-55, 56-69 and 70-plus year subgroups, with around 150, 28 and 57 TCR-sequenced participants respectively. The paper as a whole reports these results and caveats: A significant rise in spike-specific TCR breadth and depth was observed after two AZD1222 doses relative to day 0 and relative to MenACWY recipients. Conclusions about previously exposed vaccinees were limited because only six or seven AZD1222 recipients were SARS-CoV-2 seropositive at baseline. In the small 56-69-year group, the increase in depth fell short of significance, most likely because of low power. Because no day 14 peak-response samples were available, the repertoires could be characterized only after the peak T cell response. Participants were mostly white British, with more females than males. The authors suggested clonal diversity may have been underestimated. Reportedly, almost half of the unique spike-specific TCRs recognized epitopes lying outside the regions that are mutated in the B.1.351 and B.1.1.7 variants. The vaccine-associated CD4 TCRs covered the entire spike protein, and the dominant responses fell in regions 160-218 and 743-854.

Read against the paper, the sample's time point label means: baseline before first vaccination. The label giving this sample's treatment or condition can be read as: meningococcal conjugate vaccine given as trial control. Samples from vaccinated people were obtained from the UK trials COV001 and COV002, which included a single-blind randomized controlled phase 2/3 trial of AZD1222 (ChAdOx1 nCoV-19) in healthy adults. For TCRbeta chain sequencing, PBMC samples were collected from trial participants at day 0 and at day 28 after the second dose. From the germline V gene (reference sequence), CDR1 is MNHEY and CDR2 is SMNVEV. V and J are truncated by 4 bases and 6 bases respectively, leaving an intervening sequence of 15 bases. The CDR3 covers 14 residues, taking in both the cysteine and the phenylalanine. Of the read, only the CDR3 DNA is kept; its 42 bases are in frame from base 1. The CDR3 regions of human TCRbeta chains were analyzed by immunosequencing. From the authors' description of their analysis: TCRs in the repertoires were compared against a reference library of SARS-CoV-2-specific TCRs that had been generated with the MIRA antigen-specificity platform. Breadth meant the fraction of unique TCRs that were SARS-CoV-2-associated, whereas depth meant the fraction of total T cells that were SARS-CoV-2-associated. Using the MIRA data, each spike-specific TCR was mapped to the spike region that the TCR reacts to and placed in a CD4 or CD8 class. Log10-transformed breadth and depth values were compared by one-way ANOVA with Sidak's multiple comparisons tests. The clones in this table, taken by TCRdb from immuneACCESS, are in-frame only. Not every clone is retained; where verified, under half of the shortfall comes from an unresolved V gene, and the cause of the rest is unknown. V and J calls and clone size are as listed in that table; D and trimming were resolved from the DNA. The sample table contains approximately 140,000 clones; only one count was recorded for approximately 95% of them. More than 0.8% of the sample rests with the top ten.

This receptor was taken from an adult in good health. The sequence joins TRBV27 to TRBJ1-2; the D gene cannot be resolved reliably. Material: peripheral blood, obtained on day 0 of MenACWY control vaccination. The bases read TGTGCCAGCAGTTACACCCCCCAAGGGCATGGCTACACCTTC. Its amino acids are CASSYTPQGHGYTF.